There are many counts of the clone carrying this TCR beta chain. The antigen is undetermined. V dropped 5 bases and J dropped 0 bases, with 5 bases sitting between them. There are 13 residues in the CDR3. Germline-derived CDR1 and CDR2 are SEHNR and FQNEAQ (reference sequence). From RNA transcripts, TCR beta CDR3 regions were amplified. HTBI primers drove first-round RT-PCR of the TCR CDR3. From the multiplex PCR reads, TCRdb called clonotypes with MiXCR, one entry per CDR3 protein. The sample contains approximately 330,000 distinct CDR3 sequences, 15% to 20% of which appear only once. This entry belongs to a study of T cells in Graves' hyperthyroidism and ophthalmopathy. Study-level results: Most clonotypes expanded in thyroid above 0.001 were likewise present in blood.

The receptor's source is a woman aged 50 to 60 with Graves' hyperthyroidism. The V call is TRBV7-9, the J call TRBJ1-3, with unresolved D. Specimen: blood. The CDR3 DNA is TGTGCCAGCAGCGAACTCTCTGGAAACACCATATATTTT. This gives the protein CASSELSGNTIYF.